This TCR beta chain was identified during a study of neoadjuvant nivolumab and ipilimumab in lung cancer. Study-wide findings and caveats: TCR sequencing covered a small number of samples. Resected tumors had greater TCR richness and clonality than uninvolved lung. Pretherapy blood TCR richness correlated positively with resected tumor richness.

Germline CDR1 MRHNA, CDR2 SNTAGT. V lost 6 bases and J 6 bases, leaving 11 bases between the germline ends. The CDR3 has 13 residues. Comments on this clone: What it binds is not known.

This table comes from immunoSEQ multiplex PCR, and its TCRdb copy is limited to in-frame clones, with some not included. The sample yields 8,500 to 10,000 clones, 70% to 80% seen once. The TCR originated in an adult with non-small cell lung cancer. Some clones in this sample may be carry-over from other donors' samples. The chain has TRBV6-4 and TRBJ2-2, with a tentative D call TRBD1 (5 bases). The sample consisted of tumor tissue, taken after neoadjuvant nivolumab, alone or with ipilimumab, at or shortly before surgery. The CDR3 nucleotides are TGTGCCAGCAGCCAGGGTCTGGCCGGGGAGCTGTTTTTT. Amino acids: CASSQGLAGELFF.